This passage covers 6 T cell receptor beta chains from one sample sequenced in a study of cytomegalovirus exposure and HLA in healthy donors. The primer mix had 60 Vbeta and 13 Jbeta primers. Using immunoSEQ multiplex PCR, the repertoire was profiled, and TCRdb retains in-frame clones only, with some absent. Here the sample spans roughly 150,000 clones, roughly 80% being singletons. What was sequenced was PBMCs. Source of these receptors: a girl aged 2-15 years in good health and CMV-seropositive.

J is TRBJ2-3 and V is TRBV2, with D hard to call. The CDR3 totals 14 residues. CDR1 and CDR2 (germline): SNHLY, FYNNEI. Deletions cut 6 bases from V and 4 bases from J, with 14 bases between. The CDR3 bases are TGTGCCAGCAGCCCCGGCGGAAGCCCAGATACGCAGTATTTT. Amino acids: CASSPGGSPDTQYF.

The rearrangement links TRBV7-9 to TRBJ2-7, with 7 bases fitting TRBD1. Per germline, CDR1 SEHNR and CDR2 FQNEAQ (reference sequence). V shed 8 bases and J 5 bases; nucleotides not matched to a gene: 6. This CDR3 region has 12 residues. In nucleotides, the CDR3 is TGTGCCAGCCGACAGGGATCAGACGAGCAGTACTTC. Encoded protein: CASRQGSDEQYF.

The chain employs TRBV30 and TRBJ1-1, with D possibly matching TRBD1 (5 bases). Germline CDR1 and CDR2: GTSNPN and SVGIG (reference sequence). Trimming shortened V by 3 bases and J by 3 bases, and 8 bases separated the two germline ends. The CDR3 has 12 residues. The CDR3 here is CAWRTVYTEAFF. In DNA form, the CDR3 reads TGTGCCTGGAGGACAGTTTACACTGAAGCTTTCTTT.

The chain joins TRBV7-8 to TRBJ2-7; a possible D gene is TRBD1 (6 bases). CDR1 and CDR2 (germline): SGHVS, FQNEAQ. V was trimmed by 3 bases and J by 2 bases, leaving 14 bases between them. The CDR3 runs 15 residues. CDR3 sequence: CASSLGRGFTYEQYF. The CDR3 DNA reads TGTGCCAGCAGCTTGGGCAGGGGATTCACCTACGAGCAGTACTTC.

V and J are TRBV19 and TRBJ2-3, with D unclear. CDR1 LNHDA and CDR2 SQIVND come from the germline V gene (reference sequence). V lost 5 bases, J lost 2 bases, and 5 bases lay in between. The CDR3 loop spans 12 amino acids. The CDR3, as DNA: TGTGCCAGTAGTCGAGTCACAGATACGCAGTATTTT. It codes for CASSRVTDTQYF.

The rearrangement links TRBV29-1 to TRBJ2-5; TRBD2 matches 12 bases. The CDR3 is 15 residues long. CDR1 is SQVTM and CDR2 is ANQGSEA in the germline V gene. With V trimmed by 3 bases and J by 5 bases, 7 bases remained unmatched. The CDR3 region is CSVELTSGSWETQYF. CDR3 nucleotide sequence: TGCAGCGTTGAGTTGACTAGCGGGAGTTGGGAGACCCAGTACTTC.